This T cell receptor beta chain was captured in a study of blood T cell repertoires in COVID-19. Study information: Material from acute and convalescent COVID-19 was sourced from the United States, Italy and Spain.

CDR3 length: 15 amino acids. Germline V gives CDR1 SGHDT, CDR2 YYEEEE. Trimming left V 2 bases short and J 1 base short, with 13 bases between. Sequenced by immunoSEQ multiplex PCR; TCRdb stores in-frame clones only, minus some. The sample records about 360,000 clones, approximately 86% being singletons. The chain couples TRBV5-6 to TRBJ2-7, with D unresolved. Sequenced input: peripheral blood. The source is a woman aged 55-75 years with COVID-19, enrolled during active disease. For the CDR3, the DNA is TGTGCCAGCAGCTTATGGGCCAGGCAATCCTACGAGCAGTACTTC. Translating gives CASSLWARQSYEQYF.